The entry below describes one T cell receptor (beta chain). The data belong to a study of shared T cell receptors in the human thymus. Germline V gene sequence: CDR1 MRHNA, CDR2 SNTAGT. V was cut by 0 bases and J by 6 bases, with 21 bases left in between. CDR3 length: 18 amino acids. Produced via immunoSEQ multiplex PCR; TCRdb's table is partial and in-frame only. The data show about 380,000 clones, approximately 95% seen once. This sequence originates from a human donor. The sequenced sample was thymocytes. The J gene is TRBJ2-1, the V gene TRBV6-4; tentative D call: TRBD2 (6 bases). The CDR3 sequence: CASSDSMGRAGSSNEQFF. The CDR3, as DNA: TGTGCCAGCAGTGACTCGATGGGTCGCGCGGGGAGTAGCAATGAGCAGTTCTTC.